The rows below give T cell receptor beta chains drawn from one sample of a study of T cell repertoires in cytomegalovirus infection. MiXCR, run by TCRdb on the reads, gives a single entry per CDR3 protein. The repertoire holds about 340,000 distinct CDR3 sequences, with roughly 28% as singletons. These receptors' antigens are unknown. The starting material was cultured PBMCs, obtained from culture after CMV antigen stimulation. Receptors were obtained from a human donor in good health (CMV status not recorded). Some clones in this sample may be carry-over from other donors' samples. Both conserved end residues are part of each CDR3. A D gene is named only where the DNA matches it firmly. A row's size may be missing; if present it is once, few, many or a size class.

D,V,size,J,DNA,CDR3
-,TRBV20-1,few,TRBJ2-5,TGCAGTGCTAGAGATGGACGGGGACAAGAGACCCAGTACTTC,CSARDGRGQETQYF
-,TRBV20-1,few,TRBJ2-7,TGCAGTGCCGGGGAGTTGGAGCAGTACTTC,CSAGELEQYF
-,TRBV13,-,TRBJ1-2,TGTGCCAGCAAGGGGGGCGGAGTGAGAGGCTACACCTTC,CASKGGGVRGYTF
-,TRBV7-2,few,TRBJ1-6,TGTGCCAGCAGCTTAGAGGGGATTTATAATTCACCCCTCCACTTT,CASSLEGIYNSPLHF
-,TRBV5-1,-,TRBJ2-1,TGCGCCAGCAGTCTTACGTCTCGGCAGTTCTTC,CASSLTSRQFF
-,TRBV19,few,TRBJ2-1,TGTGCCAGTAGTAACTACCTCAATGAGCAGTTCTTC,CASSNYLNEQFF
-,TRBV20-1,few,TRBJ1-1,TGCAGTGCCCAAAGGGGCCCGTATGAAGCTTTCTTT,CSAQRGPYEAFF
TRBD2,TRBV4-1,few,TRBJ2-1,TGCGCCAGCAGCCAGTCCACCAGGGGACTAGCGGGATCCAATGAGCAGTTCTTC,CASSQSTRGLAGSNEQFF
-,TRBV20-1,few,TRBJ1-2,TGCAGTGCTCTCACAGGGAACTATGGCTACACCTTC,CSALTGNYGYTF
-,TRBV11-2,-,TRBJ1-5,TGTGCCAGCACCCCCATCCAAGGACGGATCAATCAGCCCCAGCATTTT,CASTPIQGRINQPQHF
-,TRBV19,few,TRBJ2-6,TGTGCCAGTAGTGTACACAGGACTGGGGCCAACGTCCTGACTTTC,CASSVHRTGANVLTF
TRBD1,TRBV12-3/TRBV12-4,-,TRBJ1-1,TGTGCCAGCAGTTTAACGGGGGCCGGATTCCGGGGGGGGACAGGGAGTTCGGCTTTCTTT,CASSLTGAGFRGGTGSSAFF
TRBD2,TRBV5-4,many,TRBJ2-3,TGTGCCAGCAGCCCCGCGGGGAAGCGGGGGGGCCGTGGAGATACGCAGTATTTT,CASSPAGKRGGRGDTQYF
-,TRBV7-6,-,TRBJ1-5,TGTGCCAGCAGCAGAGCGGGGCATCAGCCCCAGCATTTT,CASSRAGHQPQHF
-,TRBV7-2,many,TRBJ1-5,TGTGCCAGCAGCCGTGGAGCTAGCAATCAGCCCCAGCATTTT,CASSRGASNQPQHF
-,TRBV24-1,-,TRBJ2-3,TGTACCACCAGTGATCCCGCCGAGGATGCAGATACGCAGTATTTT,CTTSDPAEDADTQYF
-,TRBV7-2,-,TRBJ2-2,TGTGCCAGCACCTCGTATTTCGGGAACCCAGAACTAACCGGGGAGCTGTTTTTT,CASTSYFGNPELTGELFF
-,TRBV7-4,-,TRBJ2-6,TGTGCCAGCAGCTTAGTGGGTCATGGGGCCAACGTCCTGACTTTC,CASSLVGHGANVLTF
-,TRBV20-1,-,TRBJ2-1,TGCAGTGCTAGAGTGGGACGGGACTCCTACAATGAGCAGTTCTTC,CSARVGRDSYNEQFF
-,TRBV5-1,many,TRBJ1-1,TGCGCCAGCAGCGTGGACGGGGTAGCTAACACTGAAGCTTTCTTT,CASSVDGVANTEAFF
-,TRBV7-2,-,TRBJ2-7,TGTGCCAGCAGCTTATCTTACGGCTACGAGCAGTACTTC,CASSLSYGYEQYF
-,TRBV7-8,-,TRBJ1-2,TGTGCCAGCAGCCCCCGGGACGGTACTAACTATGGCTACACCTTC,CASSPRDGTNYGYTF
-,TRBV7-8,many,TRBJ1-5,TGTGCCAGCAGCGATTATGGGCCCCAGCATTTT,CASSDYGPQHF
TRBD1,TRBV27,-,TRBJ2-5,TGTGCCAGCAGTCCCTGGGACAGGCAAGAGACCCAGTACTTC,CASSPWDRQETQYF
-,TRBV5-1,-,TRBJ2-6,TGCGCCAGCAGCTTGTTGGGGGCCACCTCTGGGGCCAACGTCCTGACTTTC,CASSLLGATSGANVLTF
-,TRBV6-2/TRBV6-3,-,TRBJ2-5,TGTGCCAGCAATTCAGTGGAGACCCAGTACTTC,CASNSVETQYF
-,TRBV27,-,TRBJ2-1,TGTGCCACCGCGGGACTTCACAATGAGCAGTTCTTC,CATAGLHNEQFF
-,TRBV19,-,TRBJ2-1,TGTGCCAGTAGTAACACGGCTTCCCTAGCGATCAATGAGCAGTTCTTC,CASSNTASLAINEQFF
-,TRBV15,once,TRBJ2-2,TGTGCCACCAGCAGCGCCGTTGGAACCGGGGAGCTGTTTTTT,CATSSAVGTGELFF
-,TRBV6-5,few,TRBJ1-1,TGTGCCAGCAGCCGGACACTAACCTCCCCCATGAACACTGAAGCTTTCTTT,CASSRTLTSPMNTEAFF
-,TRBV27,few,TRBJ2-1,TGTGCCAGCAGTTTATTACAGAGCTCCTACAATGAGCAGTTCTTC,CASSLLQSSYNEQFF
-,TRBV19,-,TRBJ1-1,TGTGCCAGTAGTATTCGGTACAGGGCAAGAGCTATGAACACTGAAGCTTTCTTT,CASSIRYRARAMNTEAFF
-,TRBV13,-,TRBJ2-2,TGTGCCAGCAGCCTTAGGGAGAGAAACACCGGGGAGCTGTTTTTT,CASSLRERNTGELFF
TRBD1,TRBV7-2,few,TRBJ1-5,TGTGCCAGCAGCTCCCGACAGGGAACGAATCAGCCCCAGCATTTT,CASSSRQGTNQPQHF
-,TRBV18,-,TRBJ1-2,TGTGCCAGCTCACCACAGTCGGACGGGTCTATTGACGGCTACACCTTC,CASSPQSDGSIDGYTF
-,TRBV2,-,TRBJ2-7,TGTGCCAGCAGTGAAGAGCAGGGGAGCTCCTACGAGCAGTACTTC,CASSEEQGSSYEQYF
-,TRBV12-3/TRBV12-4,few,TRBJ1-2,TGTGCCAGCAGTGATTCGGTGGGAGGCTACACCTTC,CASSDSVGGYTF
TRBD1,TRBV7-6,-,TRBJ2-2,TGTGCCAGCAGCCGATTGGGACAGGGGGCAACCGGGGAGCTGTTTTTT,CASSRLGQGATGELFF
-,TRBV7-2,-,TRBJ2-1,TGTGCCACCAAGGGGTCGAGCTCCTACAATGAGCAGTTCTTC,CATKGSSSYNEQFF
-,TRBV3-1,-,TRBJ2-7,TGTGCCAGCAGCCAAGCGGCCAGGGCCTCCTACGAGCAGTACTTC,CASSQAARASYEQYF
-,TRBV6-1,many,TRBJ1-4,TGTGCCAGCAGGGGTACGGCTAATGAAAAACTGTTTTTT,CASRGTANEKLFF
-,TRBV7-9,few,TRBJ2-2,TGTGCCAGCAGCCCTCGCTACAACCTAGGCGGAGAAACCGGGGAGCTGTTTTTT,CASSPRYNLGGETGELFF
TRBD1,TRBV20-1,-,TRBJ1-6,TGCAGTGCTCGGACCTCCGGGACAGGGAATTCACCCCTCCACTTT,CSARTSGTGNSPLHF
TRBD1,TRBV12-3/TRBV12-4,-,TRBJ2-7,TGTGCCAGCAGATTTCGGACAGGGCGGTACGAGCAGTACTTC,CASRFRTGRYEQYF
-,TRBV29-1,few,TRBJ2-3,TGCAGCGTTGGGATGGGCGGAACCACAGATACGCAGTATTTT,CSVGMGGTTDTQYF
-,TRBV12-3/TRBV12-4,-,TRBJ1-1,TGTGCCAGCGGTAGGACCACTGAAGCTTTCTTT,CASGRTTEAFF
TRBD2,TRBV4-1,-,TRBJ2-3,TGTGCCAGCAGCTTTCGGGGGCGGGAGGACACAGATACGCAGTATTTT,CASSFRGREDTDTQYF
-,TRBV7-8,many,TRBJ1-1,TGTGCCAGCAGCTCAGAGGGACATATGAACACTGAAGCTTTCTTT,CASSSEGHMNTEAFF
TRBD2,TRBV5-1,-,TRBJ2-3,TGCGCCAGCAGTTTAAGAGCCCACGGGACTAGTAAAACGCAGTATTTT,CASSLRAHGTSKTQYF
TRBD1,TRBV12-3/TRBV12-4,-,TRBJ2-5,TGTGCCAGCAGTTCCGGACAGGGTCAAGAGACCCAGTACTTC,CASSSGQGQETQYF
-,TRBV7-6,few,TRBJ1-6,TGTGCCAGCAGCCAAAATGAGGGTTCACCCCTCCACTTT,CASSQNEGSPLHF
-,TRBV6-1,-,TRBJ2-6,TGTGCCAGCAGTTTCGAGGGGGAAGGGGCCAACGTCCTGACTTTC,CASSFEGEGANVLTF
-,TRBV12-3/TRBV12-4,-,TRBJ1-1,TGTGCCAGCATCTTGCGGGGGAACACTGAAGCTTTCTTT,CASILRGNTEAFF
-,TRBV7-2,many,TRBJ2-7,TGTGCCAGCAGCTTAGACAGGTTTTATGGCGAGCAGTACTTC,CASSLDRFYGEQYF
TRBD2,TRBV7-6,-,TRBJ2-2,TGTGCCAGCAGCTTAGGGTCCCTGGCGCTAGCGGGAATCACCGGGGAGCTGTTTTTT,CASSLGSLALAGITGELFF
-,TRBV18,-,TRBJ1-5,TGTGCCAGCTCACCACTTTCACCTCCGGGCAATCAGCCCCAGCATTTT,CASSPLSPPGNQPQHF